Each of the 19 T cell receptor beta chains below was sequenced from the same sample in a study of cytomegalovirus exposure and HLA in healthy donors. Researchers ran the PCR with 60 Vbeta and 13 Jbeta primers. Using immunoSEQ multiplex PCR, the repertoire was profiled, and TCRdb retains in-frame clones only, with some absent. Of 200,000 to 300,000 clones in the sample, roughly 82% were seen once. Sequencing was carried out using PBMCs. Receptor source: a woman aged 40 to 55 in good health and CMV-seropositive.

The CDR3 DNA reads as TGTGCCAGCAGCTTAGCATACAGCAGCTCCTACAATGAGCAGTTCTTC. This sequence encodes CASSLAYSSSYNEQFF. V and J are TRBV11-3 and TRBJ2-1; D not resolved. Germline lookup yields CDR1 SGHNT and CDR2 YENEEA. The V end lost 1 base, the J end lost 0 bases, and 10 bases lay between the germline ends. There are 16 residues in the CDR3.

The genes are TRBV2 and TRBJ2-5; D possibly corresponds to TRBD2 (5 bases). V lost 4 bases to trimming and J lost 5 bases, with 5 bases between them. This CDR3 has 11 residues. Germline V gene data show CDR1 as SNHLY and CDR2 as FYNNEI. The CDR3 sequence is CASSGEETQYF. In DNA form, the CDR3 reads TGTGCCAGCAGTGGGGAGGAGACCCAGTACTTC. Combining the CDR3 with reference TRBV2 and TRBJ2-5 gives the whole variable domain EPEVTQTPSHQVTQMGQEVILRCVPISNHLYFYWYRQILGQKVEFLVSFYNNEISEKSEIFDDQFSVERPDGSNFTLKIRSTKLEDSAMYFCASSGEETQYFGPGTRLLVL.

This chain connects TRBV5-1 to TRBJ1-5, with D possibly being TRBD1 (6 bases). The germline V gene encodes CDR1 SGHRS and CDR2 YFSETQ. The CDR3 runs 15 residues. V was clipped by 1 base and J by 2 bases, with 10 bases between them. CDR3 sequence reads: CASSLTGHGNQPQHF. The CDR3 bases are TGCGCCAGCAGCTTGACAGGGCATGGCAATCAGCCCCAGCATTTT.

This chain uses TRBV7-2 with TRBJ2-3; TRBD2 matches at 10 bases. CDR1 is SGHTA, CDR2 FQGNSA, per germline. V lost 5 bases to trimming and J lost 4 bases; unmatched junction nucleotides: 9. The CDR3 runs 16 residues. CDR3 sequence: CASSLTVSGRADTQYF. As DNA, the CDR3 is TGTGCCAGCAGCCTCACGGTGAGCGGGAGGGCAGATACGCAGTATTTT.

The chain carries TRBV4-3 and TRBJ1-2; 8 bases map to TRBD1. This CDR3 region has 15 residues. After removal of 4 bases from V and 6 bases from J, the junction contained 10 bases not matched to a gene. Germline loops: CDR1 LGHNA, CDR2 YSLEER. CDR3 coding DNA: TGCGCCAGCAGCCCGGGGACAGGTTCAGTGGATGGCTACACCTTC. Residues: CASSPGTGSVDGYTF.

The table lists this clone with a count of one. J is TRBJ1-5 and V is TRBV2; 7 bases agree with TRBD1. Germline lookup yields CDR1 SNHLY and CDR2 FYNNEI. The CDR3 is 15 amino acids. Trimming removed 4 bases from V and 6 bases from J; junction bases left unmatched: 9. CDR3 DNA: TGTGCCAGCAGTGGGAACAGGGGAGAGAGTCAGCCCCAGCATTTT. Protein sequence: CASSGNRGESQPQHF.

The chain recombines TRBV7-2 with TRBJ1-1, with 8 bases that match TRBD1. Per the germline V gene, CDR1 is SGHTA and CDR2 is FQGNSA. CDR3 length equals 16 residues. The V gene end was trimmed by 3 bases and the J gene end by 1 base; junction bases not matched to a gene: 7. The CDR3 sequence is CASSFSTGAENTEAFF. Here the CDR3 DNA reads TGTGCCAGCAGCTTTTCGACAGGGGCTGAGAACACTGAAGCTTTCTTT.

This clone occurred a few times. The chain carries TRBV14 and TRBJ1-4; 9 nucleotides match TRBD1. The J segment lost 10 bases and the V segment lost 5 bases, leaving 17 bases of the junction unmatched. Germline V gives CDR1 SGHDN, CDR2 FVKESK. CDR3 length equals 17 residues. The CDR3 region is CASSSRGNRGLGGKLFF. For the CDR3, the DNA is TGTGCCAGCAGCTCCAGGGGTAACAGGGGGCTTGGAGGAAAACTGTTTTTT.

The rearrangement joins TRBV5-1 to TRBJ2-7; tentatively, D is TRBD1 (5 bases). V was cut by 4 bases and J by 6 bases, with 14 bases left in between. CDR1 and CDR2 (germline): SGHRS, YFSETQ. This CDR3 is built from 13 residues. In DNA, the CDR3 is TGCGCCAGCAGCGGTGGGGCTAGTGTCGAGCAGTACTTC. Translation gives CASSGGASVEQYF.

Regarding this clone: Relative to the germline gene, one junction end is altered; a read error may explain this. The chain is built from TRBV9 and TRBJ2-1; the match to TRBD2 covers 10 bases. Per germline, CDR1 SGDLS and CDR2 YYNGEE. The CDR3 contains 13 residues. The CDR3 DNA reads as TGTGCCAGCAGCCCCCATATCAGCGGGGGGGCCCTCTTC. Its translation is CASSPHISGGALF.

The CDR3 region is CASRPVPGQGPDTQYF. CDR3 bases: TGCGCCAGCCGACCCGTTCCGGGACAGGGGCCAGATACGCAGTATTTT. The chain links TRBV5-1 to TRBJ2-3; 10 bases map to TRBD1. The CDR3 runs 16 residues. The V gene's germline CDR1 is SGHRS and CDR2 YFSETQ. With V trimmed by 7 bases and J by 4 bases, 12 bases remained unmatched.

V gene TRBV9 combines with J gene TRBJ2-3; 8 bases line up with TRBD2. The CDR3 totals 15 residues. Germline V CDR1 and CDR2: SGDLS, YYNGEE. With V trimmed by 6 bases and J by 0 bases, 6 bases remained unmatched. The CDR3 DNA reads TGTGCCAGCACCGGGGGGGACGGGAGCACAGATACGCAGTATTTT. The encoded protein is CASTGGDGSTDTQYF.

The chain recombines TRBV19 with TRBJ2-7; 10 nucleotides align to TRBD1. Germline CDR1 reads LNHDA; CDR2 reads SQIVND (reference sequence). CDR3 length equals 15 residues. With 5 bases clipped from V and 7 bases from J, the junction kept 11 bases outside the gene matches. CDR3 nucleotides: TGTGCCAGTAGTCCCCGACAGGGGGCGGAATATGAGCAGTACTTC. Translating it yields CASSPRQGAEYEQYF.

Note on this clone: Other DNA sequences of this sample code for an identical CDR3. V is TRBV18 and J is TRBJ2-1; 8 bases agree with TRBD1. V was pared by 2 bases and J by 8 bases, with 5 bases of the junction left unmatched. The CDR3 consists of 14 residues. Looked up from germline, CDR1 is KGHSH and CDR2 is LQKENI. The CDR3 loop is CASSPGTGSDEQFF. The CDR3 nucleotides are TGTGCCAGCTCACCAGGGACAGGTTCCGATGAGCAGTTCTTC.

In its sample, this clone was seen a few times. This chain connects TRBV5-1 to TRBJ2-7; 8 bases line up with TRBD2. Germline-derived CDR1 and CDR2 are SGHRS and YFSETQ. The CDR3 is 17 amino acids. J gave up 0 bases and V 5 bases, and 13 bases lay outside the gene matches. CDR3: CASSGGSSGPISYEQYF. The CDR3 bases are TGCGCCAGCAGTGGGGGATCTAGCGGGCCCATCTCCTACGAGCAGTACTTC.

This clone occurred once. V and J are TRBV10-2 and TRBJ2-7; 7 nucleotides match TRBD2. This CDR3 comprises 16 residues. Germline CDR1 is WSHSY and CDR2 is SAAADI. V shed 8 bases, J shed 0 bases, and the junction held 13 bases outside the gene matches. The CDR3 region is CASRVGGRVSSYEQYF. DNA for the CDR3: TGCGCCAGCCGAGTGGGAGGGAGAGTAAGCTCCTACGAGCAGTACTTC.

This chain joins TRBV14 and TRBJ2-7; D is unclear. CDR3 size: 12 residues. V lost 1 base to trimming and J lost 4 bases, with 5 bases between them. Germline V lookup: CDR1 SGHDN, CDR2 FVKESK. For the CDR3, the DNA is TGTGCCAGCAGCCAAGCCGGGTACGAGCAGTACTTC. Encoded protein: CASSQAGYEQYF.

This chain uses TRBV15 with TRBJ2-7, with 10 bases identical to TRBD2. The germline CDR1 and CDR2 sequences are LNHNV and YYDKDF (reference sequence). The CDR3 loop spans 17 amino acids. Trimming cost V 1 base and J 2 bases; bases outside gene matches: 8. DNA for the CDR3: TGTGCCACCAGCAGAGGAGCTAGCGGGAGAATCACCTACGAGCAGTACTTC. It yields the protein CATSRGASGRITYEQYF.

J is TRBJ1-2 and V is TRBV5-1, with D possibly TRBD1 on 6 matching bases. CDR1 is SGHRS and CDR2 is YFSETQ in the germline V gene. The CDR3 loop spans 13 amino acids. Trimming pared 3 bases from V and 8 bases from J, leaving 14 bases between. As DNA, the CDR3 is TGCGCCAGCAGCTCCGGGACATTGGAGGGCTACACCTTC. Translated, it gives CASSSGTLEGYTF.